Each of the 13 T cell receptor beta chains below was sequenced from the same sample in a study of identical twins. TCRdb recomputed calls from the 5' RACE reads with MiXCR, one row per CDR3 protein. The sample holds some 250,000 distinct CDR3 sequences, 5% to 7% seen once. These data are also associated with another study on T cells expressing NK-cell markers.

The sequencing input was CD8+ T cells sorted from blood. These receptors originate from a woman aged 18-30 years in good health.

There are many counts of this clonotype. The genes are TRBV12-3 or TRBV12-4 and TRBJ2-1, with 8 bases identical to TRBD2. CDR3 length equals 16 residues. J lost 8 bases, V lost 3 bases, and 12 bases had no gene match. In DNA form, the CDR3 reads TGTGCCAGCAGTTTCGGGAGCGGGAGAAACGTCGATGAGCAGTTCTTC. This gives the protein CASSFGSGRNVDEQFF.

This clonotype was observed many times. The chain has TRBV4-1 and TRBJ2-5; 7 nucleotides match TRBD1. CDR1 MGHRA and CDR2 YSYEKL come from the germline V gene. With 5 bases clipped from V and 5 bases from J, the junction kept 8 bases outside the gene matches. The CDR3 runs to 14 residues. The CDR3 DNA is TGCGCCAGCAGCAAGGGACAGCCAGGGGAGACCCAGTACTTC. Translated: CASSKGQPGETQYF.

This clonotype appeared many times. The chain links TRBV7-6 to TRBJ2-1, with D hard to call. This CDR3 has 15 residues. The V end was cut by 5 bases, the J end by 9 bases, with 20 bases between. Germline V gene sequence: CDR1 SGHVS, CDR2 FNYEAQ. The CDR3 region has the DNA TGTGCCAGCAGCATAGTGATAGGGCCTTGGGGTGAGCAGTTCTTC. Encoded protein: CASSIVIGPWGEQFF.

This clonotype has a handful of counts. CDR3 DNA sequence: TGTGCCAGCAGTCCCTTAGCGGGAACCTACGAGCAGTACTTC. This sequence encodes CASSPLAGTYEQYF. The rearrangement links TRBV6-2 or TRBV6-3 to TRBJ2-7; TRBD2 matches at 8 bases. Germline loops: CDR1 MNHEY, CDR2 SVGEGT. The J segment lost 2 bases and the V segment lost 5 bases, leaving 5 bases of the junction unmatched. CDR3 size: 14 residues.

This clonotype was found a few times. The chain carries TRBV7-6 and TRBJ1-4, with TRBD1 identical over 9 bases. Germline CDR1 and CDR2: SGHVS and FNYEAQ. Unmatched junction bases numbered 5, after V lost 5 bases and J lost 7 bases. The CDR3 runs to 14 residues. The DNA for the CDR3 is TGTGCCAGCAGCCCCGGGACAGGGATTGAAAAACTGTTTTTT. This sequence encodes CASSPGTGIEKLFF.

In nucleotides, the CDR3 is TGTGCCAGCAGCGATAGCAGGGAGGATGAGCAGTTCTTC. This translates into CASSDSREDEQFF. This chain connects TRBV9 to TRBJ2-1; tentatively, D is TRBD2 (6 bases). The germline V gene encodes CDR1 SGDLS and CDR2 YYNGEE. Trimming took 3 bases from V and 8 from J, leaving 12 bases between them. The CDR3 is made up of 13 amino acids.

This clonotype came up many times. This chain joins TRBV29-1 and TRBJ2-2; the D gene is possibly TRBD1 (6 bases). The length of the CDR3 is 12 residues. V gave up 6 bases and J gave up 1 base, with 6 bases separating them. CDR1 is SQVTM, CDR2 ANQGSEA, per germline. The CDR3 sequence is CSVTGNTGELFF. The CDR3 region has the DNA TGCAGCGTGACAGGGAACACCGGGGAGCTGTTTTTT.

This clonotype has only a few counts. The chain joins TRBV6-5 to TRBJ2-5, with D uncertain. Germline lookup yields CDR1 MNHEY and CDR2 SVGAGI. The V end was cut by 6 bases, the J end by 5 bases, with 7 bases between. This CDR3 is 11 amino acids long. The CDR3 reads CASRWRETQYF. CDR3 coding DNA: TGTGCCAGCAGATGGCGCGAGACCCAGTACTTC.

V gene TRBV7-9 combines with J gene TRBJ2-7; 7 bases are shared with TRBD1. The germline V gene has CDR1 SEHNR and CDR2 FQNEAQ (reference sequence). This CDR3 is built from 15 residues. V lost 6 bases and J lost 6; bases outside the gene matches: 14. The CDR3 DNA sequence: TGTGCCAGCAGACTAAGCCTTAGGGGGCTGATCGAGCAGTACTTC. Protein: CASRLSLRGLIEQYF.

The V and J genes are TRBV6-6 and TRBJ1-2, with D possibly matching TRBD1 (5 bases). This CDR3 comprises 12 residues. Trimming removed 2 bases at V and 12 bases at J, with 13 bases between. CDR1 and CDR2 from the germline V gene are MNHNY and SVGAGI (reference sequence). The CDR3 nucleotides are TGTGCCAGCAGTTACCAGGGTTCTGAGAACACCTTC. Amino acids: CASSYQGSENTF.

This clonotype came up a few times. The chain carries TRBV19 and TRBJ2-7, with 7 positions matching TRBD2. The CDR3 loop spans 14 amino acids. With 7 bases clipped from V and 1 base from J, the junction kept 7 bases outside the gene matches. Germline V lookup: CDR1 LNHDA, CDR2 SQIVND (reference sequence). CDR3 sequence: CASNVGGSSYEQYF. The DNA of the CDR3 is TGTGCCAGTAACGTCGGGGGGTCATCCTACGAGCAGTACTTC.

V usage is TRBV30 and J usage is TRBJ2-1; D remains unclear. The CDR3 runs to 13 residues. Deletions cut 1 base from V and 2 bases from J, with 6 bases between. Germline CDR1 and CDR2: GTSNPN and SVGIG (reference sequence). CDR3 amino acids: CAWSGSPYNEQFF. For the CDR3, the DNA is TGTGCCTGGAGTGGTTCACCCTACAATGAGCAGTTCTTC.

The chain is built from TRBV3-1 and TRBJ2-7; D not certain. Looked up from germline, CDR1 is LGHDT and CDR2 is YNNKEL (reference sequence). The CDR3 length is 14 residues. Between the trimmed V and J ends, which lost 4 bases and 2 bases, there was a span of 12 bases. The CDR3: CASSRESGAYEQYF. Here the CDR3 DNA reads TGTGCCAGCAGCCGCGAATCCGGTGCCTACGAGCAGTACTTC.